The clone carrying this TCR beta chain was counted only a few times. Its antigen is unknown. The CDR3 runs to 16 residues. V was pared by 4 bases and J by 4 bases, with 13 bases of the junction left unmatched. Per the germline V gene, CDR1 is GTSNPN and CDR2 is SVGIG (reference sequence). PCR employed 60 Vbeta and 13 Jbeta primers. The data were produced by immunoSEQ multiplex PCR, yet TCRdb's version contains in-frame clones alone and is incomplete. The data hold around 210,000 clones, with over 65% observed a single time. This sample is drawn from a study of cytomegalovirus exposure and HLA in healthy donors. Study-wide results and limits: A few chains tied to CMV proved CMV antigen-specific in vitro. Later, an analysis showed that TCR beta chains associated with HLA were more clonally expanded than others that were equally common. Several of the most significant clusters appeared linked to common viral pathogens, based on a later analysis.

The TCR was taken from a woman aged 25-40 years in good health and CMV-seronegative. What was sequenced was PBMCs. The chain joins TRBV30 to TRBJ1-2; TRBD1 agrees at 9 bases. The CDR3 loop reads CAWIRTGAAPGYGYTF. CDR3 DNA: TGTGCCTGGATTAGGACAGGGGCCGCCCCGGGCTATGGCTACACCTTC.